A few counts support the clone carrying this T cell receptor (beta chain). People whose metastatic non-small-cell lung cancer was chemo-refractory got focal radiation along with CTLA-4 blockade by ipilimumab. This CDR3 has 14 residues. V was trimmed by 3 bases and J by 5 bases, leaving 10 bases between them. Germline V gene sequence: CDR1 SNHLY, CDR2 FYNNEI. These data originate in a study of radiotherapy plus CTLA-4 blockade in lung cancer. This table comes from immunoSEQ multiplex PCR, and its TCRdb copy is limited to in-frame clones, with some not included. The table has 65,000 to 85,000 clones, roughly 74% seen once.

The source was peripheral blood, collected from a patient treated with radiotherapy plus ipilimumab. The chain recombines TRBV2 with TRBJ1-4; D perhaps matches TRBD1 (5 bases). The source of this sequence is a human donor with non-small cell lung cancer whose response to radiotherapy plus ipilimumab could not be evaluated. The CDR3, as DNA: TGTGCCAGCAGTGATAGGGCAGGGAATGAAAAACTGTTTTTT. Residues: CASSDRAGNEKLFF.